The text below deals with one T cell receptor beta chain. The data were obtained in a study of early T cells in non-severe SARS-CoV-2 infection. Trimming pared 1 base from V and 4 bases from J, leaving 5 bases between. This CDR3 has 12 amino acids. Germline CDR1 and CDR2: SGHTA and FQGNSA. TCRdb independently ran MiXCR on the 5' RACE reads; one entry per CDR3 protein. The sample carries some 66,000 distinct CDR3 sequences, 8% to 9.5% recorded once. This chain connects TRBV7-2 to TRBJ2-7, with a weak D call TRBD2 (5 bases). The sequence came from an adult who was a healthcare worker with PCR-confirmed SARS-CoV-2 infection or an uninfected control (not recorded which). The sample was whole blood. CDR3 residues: CASSLGEYEQYF. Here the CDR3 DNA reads TGTGCCAGCAGCTTAGGGGAGTACGAGCAGTACTTC.